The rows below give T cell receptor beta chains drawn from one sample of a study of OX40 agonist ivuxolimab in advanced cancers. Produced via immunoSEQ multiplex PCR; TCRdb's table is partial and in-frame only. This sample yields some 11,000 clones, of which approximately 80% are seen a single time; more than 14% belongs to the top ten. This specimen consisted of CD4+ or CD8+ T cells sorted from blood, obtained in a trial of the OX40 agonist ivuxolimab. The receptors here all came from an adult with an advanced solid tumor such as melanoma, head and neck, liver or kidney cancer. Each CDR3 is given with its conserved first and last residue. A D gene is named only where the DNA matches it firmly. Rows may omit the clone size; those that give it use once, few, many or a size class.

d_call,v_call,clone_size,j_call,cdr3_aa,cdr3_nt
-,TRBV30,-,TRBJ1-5,CAWTRGDQPQHF,TGTGCCTGGACTCGGGGAGATCAGCCCCAGCATTTT
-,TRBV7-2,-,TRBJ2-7,CASSLMGQVSYEQYF,TGTGCCAGCAGCTTAATGGGCCAGGTCTCCTACGAGCAGTACTTC
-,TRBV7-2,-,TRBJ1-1,CASSLWSNTEAFF,TGTGCCAGCAGCTTATGGTCGAACACTGAAGCTTTCTTT
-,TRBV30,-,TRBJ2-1,CAWSLNGGYGEQFF,TGTGCCTGGAGTCTTAATGGGGGGTATGGTGAGCAGTTCTTC
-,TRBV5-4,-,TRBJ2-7,CASSLGVNYEQYF,TGTGCCAGCAGCTTAGGAGTAAACTACGAGCAGTACTTC
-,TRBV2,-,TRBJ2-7,CASSGGPYEQYF,TGTGCCAGCAGTGGGGGGCCCTACGAGCAGTACTTC
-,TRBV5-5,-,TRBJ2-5,CASSPDSWSETQYF,TGTGCCAGCAGCCCGGACAGCTGGTCGGAGACCCAGTACTTC
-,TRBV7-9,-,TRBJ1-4,CASSPVDSLGEKLFF,TGTGCCAGCAGCCCGGTGGACAGTTTGGGTGAAAAACTGTTTTTT
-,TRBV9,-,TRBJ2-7,CASSVEGGEQYF,TGTGCCAGCAGCGTAGAGGGAGGCGAGCAGTACTTC
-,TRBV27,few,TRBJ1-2,CASTALNGGYTF,TGTGCCAGTACAGCTCTCAATGGTGGCTACACCTTC
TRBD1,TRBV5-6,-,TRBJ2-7,CASSPTSSRTGAYEQYF,TGTGCCAGCAGCCCAACCTCTTCCAGGACAGGGGCCTACGAGCAGTACTTC
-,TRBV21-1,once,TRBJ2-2,CASSKDSGGMNGELFF,TGTGCCAGCAGCAAAGATTCAGGGGGGATGAACGGGGAGCTGTTTTTT
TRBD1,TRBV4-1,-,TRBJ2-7,CASAGQGIEQYF,TGCGCCAGCGCCGGACAGGGCATCGAGCAGTACTTC
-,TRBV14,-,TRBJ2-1,CASSQDKAYNEQFF,TGTGCCAGCAGCCAAGATAAGGCCTACAATGAGCAGTTCTTC
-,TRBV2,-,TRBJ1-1,CASPGMNTEAFF,TGTGCCAGCCCAGGGATGAACACTGAAGCTTTCTTT
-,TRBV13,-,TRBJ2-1,CASSFQGFYNEQFF,TGTGCCAGCAGCTTTCAGGGCTTCTACAATGAGCAGTTCTTC
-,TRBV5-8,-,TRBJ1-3,CASSSYEAAGPSGNTIYF,TGTGCCAGCAGCTCGTACGAGGCGGCAGGGCCGTCTGGAAACACCATATATTTT
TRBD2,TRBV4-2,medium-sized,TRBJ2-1,CASSQSAALGGTSGSRVQFF,TGTGCCAGCAGCCAATCTGCGGCGCTGGGTGGGACTAGCGGGAGTAGGGTGCAGTTCTTC